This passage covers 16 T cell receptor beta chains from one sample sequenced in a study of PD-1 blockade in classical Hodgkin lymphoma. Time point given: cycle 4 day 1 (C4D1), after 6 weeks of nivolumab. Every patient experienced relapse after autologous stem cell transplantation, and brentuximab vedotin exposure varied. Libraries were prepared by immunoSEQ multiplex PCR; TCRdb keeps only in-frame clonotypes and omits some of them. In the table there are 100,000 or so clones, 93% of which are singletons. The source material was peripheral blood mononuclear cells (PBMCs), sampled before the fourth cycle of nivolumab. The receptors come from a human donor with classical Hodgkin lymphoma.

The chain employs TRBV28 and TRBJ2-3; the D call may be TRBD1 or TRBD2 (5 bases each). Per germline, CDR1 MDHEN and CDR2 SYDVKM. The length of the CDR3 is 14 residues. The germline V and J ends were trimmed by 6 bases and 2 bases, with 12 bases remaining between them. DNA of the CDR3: TGTGCCAGCAGCCTACTGGGGGTCACAGATACGCAGTATTTT. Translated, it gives CASSLLGVTDTQYF.

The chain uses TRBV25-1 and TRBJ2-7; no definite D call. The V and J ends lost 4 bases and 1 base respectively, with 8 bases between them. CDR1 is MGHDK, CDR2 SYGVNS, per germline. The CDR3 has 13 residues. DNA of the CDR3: TGTGCCAGCAGTGCCGACCGTTCCTACGAGCAGTACTTC. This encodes CASSADRSYEQYF.

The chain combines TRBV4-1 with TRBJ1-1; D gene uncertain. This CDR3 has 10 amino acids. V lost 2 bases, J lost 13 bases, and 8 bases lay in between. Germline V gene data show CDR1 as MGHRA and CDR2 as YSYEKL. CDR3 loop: CASSQRSLFF. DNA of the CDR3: TGCGCCAGCAGCCAACGATCCCTTTTCTTT.

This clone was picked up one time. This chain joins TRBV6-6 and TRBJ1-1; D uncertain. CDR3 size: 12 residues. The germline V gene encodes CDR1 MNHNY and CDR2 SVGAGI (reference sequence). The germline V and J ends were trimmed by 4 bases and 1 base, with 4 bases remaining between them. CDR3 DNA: TGTGCCAGCAGTTCGGAGAACACTGAAGCTTTCTTT. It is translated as CASSSENTEAFF.

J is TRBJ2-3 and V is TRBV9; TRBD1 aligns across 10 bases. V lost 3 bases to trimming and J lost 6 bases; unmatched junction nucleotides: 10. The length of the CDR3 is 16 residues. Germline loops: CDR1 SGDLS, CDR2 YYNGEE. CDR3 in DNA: TGTGCCAGCAGCGGGGACTGGGACAGGGGCGCCGATACGCAGTATTTT. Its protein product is CASSGDWDRGADTQYF.

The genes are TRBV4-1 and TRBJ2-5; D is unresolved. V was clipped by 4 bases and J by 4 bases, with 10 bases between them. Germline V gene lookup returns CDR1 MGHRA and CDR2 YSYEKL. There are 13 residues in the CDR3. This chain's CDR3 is CASSPPSGETQYF. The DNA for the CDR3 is TGCGCCAGCAGCCCCCCCTCAGGAGAGACCCAGTACTTC.

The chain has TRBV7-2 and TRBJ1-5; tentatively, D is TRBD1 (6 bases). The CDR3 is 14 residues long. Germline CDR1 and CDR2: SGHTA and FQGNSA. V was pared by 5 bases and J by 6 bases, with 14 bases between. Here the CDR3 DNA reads TGTGCCAGCAGCCCCCGGACAGTATTTCAGCCCCAGCATTTT. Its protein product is CASSPRTVFQPQHF.

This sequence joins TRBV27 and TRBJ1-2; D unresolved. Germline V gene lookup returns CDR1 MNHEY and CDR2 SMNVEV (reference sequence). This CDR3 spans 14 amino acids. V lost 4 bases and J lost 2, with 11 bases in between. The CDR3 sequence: CASSSWRVNYGYTF. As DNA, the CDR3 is TGTGCCAGCAGTTCGTGGAGAGTAAACTATGGCTACACCTTC.

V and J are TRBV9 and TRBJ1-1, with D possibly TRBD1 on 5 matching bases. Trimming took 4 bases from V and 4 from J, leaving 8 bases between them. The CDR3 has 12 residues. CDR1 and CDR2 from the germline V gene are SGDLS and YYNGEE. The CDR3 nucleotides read TGTGCCAGCAGCTCCGGGGGCACTGAAGCTTTCTTT. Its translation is CASSSGGTEAFF.

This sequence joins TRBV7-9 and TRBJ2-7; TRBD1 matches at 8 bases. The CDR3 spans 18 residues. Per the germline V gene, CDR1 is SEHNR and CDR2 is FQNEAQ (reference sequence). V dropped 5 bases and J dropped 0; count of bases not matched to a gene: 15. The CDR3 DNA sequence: TGTGCCAGCAGCCCCTCCGGGACAGGAGGCCGGAGCTCCTACGAGCAGTACTTC. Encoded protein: CASSPSGTGGRSSYEQYF.

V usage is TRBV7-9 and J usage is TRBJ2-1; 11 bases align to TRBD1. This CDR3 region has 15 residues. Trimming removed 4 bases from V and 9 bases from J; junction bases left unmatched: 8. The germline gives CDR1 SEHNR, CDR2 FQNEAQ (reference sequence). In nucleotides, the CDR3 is TGTGCCAGCAGCTCAGGACAGGGGGCGGGTGGTGAGCAGTTCTTC. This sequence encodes CASSSGQGAGGEQFF.

CDR3 sequence: CASSFPPGGTQETQYF. The DNA of the CDR3 is TGTGCCAGCAGCTTTCCCCCGGGTGGGACCCAAGAGACCCAGTACTTC. V and J are TRBV7-2 and TRBJ2-5, with D perhaps being TRBD1 or TRBD2 (5 bases each). V was shortened by 3 bases and J by 1 base, with 15 bases between the two germline ends. The CDR3 has 16 residues. Germline lookup yields CDR1 SGHTA and CDR2 FQGNSA.

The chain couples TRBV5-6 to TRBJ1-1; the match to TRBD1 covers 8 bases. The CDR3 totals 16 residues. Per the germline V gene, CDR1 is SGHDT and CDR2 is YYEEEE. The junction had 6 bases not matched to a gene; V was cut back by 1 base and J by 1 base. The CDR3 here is CASSLRTGTGNTEAFF. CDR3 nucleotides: TGTGCCAGCAGCTTGCGGACCGGGACAGGGAACACTGAAGCTTTCTTT.

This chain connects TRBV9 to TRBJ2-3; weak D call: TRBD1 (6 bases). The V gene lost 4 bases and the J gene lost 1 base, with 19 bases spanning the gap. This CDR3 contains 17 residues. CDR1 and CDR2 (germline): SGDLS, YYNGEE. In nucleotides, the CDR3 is TGTGCCAGCAGCCTACGTTTGGTGGGGGCGGGCACAGATACGCAGTATTTT. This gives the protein CASSLRLVGAGTDTQYF.

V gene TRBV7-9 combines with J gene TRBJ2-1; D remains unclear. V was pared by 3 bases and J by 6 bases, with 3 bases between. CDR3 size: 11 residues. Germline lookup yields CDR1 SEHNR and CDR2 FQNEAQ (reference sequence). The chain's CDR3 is CASSFVNEQFF. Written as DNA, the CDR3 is TGTGCCAGCAGCTTCGTCAATGAGCAGTTCTTC.

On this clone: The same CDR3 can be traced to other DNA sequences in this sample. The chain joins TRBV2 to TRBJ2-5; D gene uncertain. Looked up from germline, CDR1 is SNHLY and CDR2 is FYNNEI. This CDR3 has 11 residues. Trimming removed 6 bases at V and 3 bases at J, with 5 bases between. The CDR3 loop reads CASSEEETQYF. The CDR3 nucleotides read TGTGCCAGCAGCGAGGAAGAGACCCAGTACTTC.